This T cell receptor beta chain stems from a study of shared clonotypes between healthy human individuals. For the study at large: Per-donor plates numbered three CD4 naive, three CD4 memory, two CD8 naive and one CD8 memory.

V lost 6 bases, J lost 1 base, and 7 bases stayed unmatched. Germline V gene sequence: CDR1 MDHEN, CDR2 SYDVKM. There are 15 residues in the CDR3. On this clone: The antigen is undetermined.

Study findings and constraints: Although depth was large, rarefaction showed that sequencing of the sorted subsets was incomplete.

Each PCR replicate from the sorted subsets contained about 200 ng DNA, which is some 30,000 T cell genomes. TCRdb's copy holds only in-frame clones and misses some; the assay was immunoSEQ multiplex PCR. The table has more than 2,000,000 clones, just over 90% seen once. Sequencing was carried out using naive CD4+ T cells from PBMCs. The subset is: CD45RA+ positively selected. This clonotype originated in a man aged 18 to 35 in good health. Some clones in this sample may be carry-over from other donors' samples. The V call is TRBV28, the J call TRBJ2-3; 7 bases are a match to TRBD1. The chain's CDR3 is CASRPTTGGTDTQYF. The CDR3 DNA is TGTGCCAGCAGACCAACCACAGGGGGCACAGATACGCAGTATTTT.